This T cell receptor (beta chain) was captured by sequencing in a study of T-cell memory formation after mild COVID-19. 5'RACE primed from the constant segment yielded TCR alpha and TCR beta cDNA libraries bearing sample barcodes and UMIs. A single record per CDR3 protein comes from TCRdb applying MiXCR to the 5' RACE reads. The sample has 350,000 to 500,000 distinct CDR3 sequences, about 20% seen once. This clonotype was recorded a few times. What it recognizes is unknown. Trimming left V 3 bases short and J 3 bases short, with 12 bases between. The CDR3 consists of 15 residues. CDR1 and CDR2 from the germline V gene are SGHTA and FQGNSA. Overall study findings and caveats: Shrinking CD4+ clones resided mostly in CM and EM, and CD8+ ones in EMRA.

This chain uses TRBV7-2 with TRBJ2-1; D remains unclear. Material for sequencing was PBMCs or a T cell subset sorted from them (not recorded which). The TCR comes from an adult woman who had mild COVID-19 (a few samples of this study predate the infection). Cell type and time point are not known. The CDR3 is CASSFSSGGYNEQFF. The CDR3 DNA reads as TGTGCCAGCAGCTTTTCGTCAGGCGGCTACAATGAGCAGTTCTTC.